This T cell receptor beta chain was recorded in a study of CD8+ T cells in alopecia areata. Study outcomes and limitations: Many expanded lesional clones persisted in scalp and blood during tofacitinib.

cDNA reverse transcribed from extracted RNA served as the sequencing template. Here immunoSEQ multiplex PCR was the method, and the copy in TCRdb shows in-frame clones only, minus some. The table includes about 100,000 clones, about 60% detected once. In the case of this clone: Its antigen remains unknown.

Germline assignment: CDR1 SGHRS and CDR2 YFSETQ. The length of the CDR3 is 12 residues. The V end was cut by 4 bases, the J end by 2 bases, with 5 bases between. Indicated treatment: oral pan-JAK inhibitor, 5-10 mg twice daily. PBMCs yielded sorted CD4+ and CD8+ T cells. The sequencing here drew on CD8+ T cells sorted from blood, taken at approximately week 56, from a patient treated with tofacitinib. The chain uses TRBV5-1 and TRBJ2-3, with D hard to call. This sequence was found in a human donor with alopecia areata. CDR3 bases: TGCGCCAGCAGCACAAACACAGATACGCAGTATTTT. Encoded protein: CASSTNTDTQYF.